This is a list of T cell receptor beta chains from one sample in a study. TCRdb re-analysed the RT-PCR reads in MiXCR, keeping a single row per CDR3 protein. This sample has about 680,000 distinct CDR3 sequences, with approximately 14% found just once. The sequenced material came from memory CD4+ T cells from blood. The receptor set was obtained from a female donor in good health, serving as a healthy control. Each CDR3 is given with its conserved first and last residue. The D gene is left open where the match is weak. Where a row states a size, it is once, few, many or the class of an expanded clone; other rows omit it.

>TRBV10-3|-|TRBJ2-4|many
CAISERNIQYF
TGTGCCATCAGTGAGAGGAACATTCAGTACTTC
>TRBV7-3|TRBD1|TRBJ2-1|many
CASSPGTGATNEQFF
TGTGCCAGCAGTCCCGGGACAGGGGCTACCAATGAGCAGTTCTTC
>TRBV20-1|-|TRBJ2-7|many
CSAARTVSYEQYF
TGCAGTGCTGCCCGGACGGTCTCCTACGAGCAGTACTTC
>TRBV6-1|-|TRBJ1-2|few
CASRFYRFADYGYTF
TGTGCCAGCAGGTTCTATCGTTTTGCTGACTATGGCTACACCTTC
>TRBV20-1|TRBD2|TRBJ2-1|-
CSANGLAYSYNEQFF
TGCAGTGCTAACGGACTAGCTTACTCCTACAATGAGCAGTTCTTC
>TRBV12-3/TRBV12-4|TRBD1|TRBJ1-1|few
CASSKGRTGANTEAFF
TGTGCCAGCAGTAAAGGACGGACAGGGGCGAACACTGAAGCTTTCTTT
>TRBV20-1|TRBD1|TRBJ2-3|many
CSARDRVTSTDTQYF
TGCAGTGCTAGGGACAGGGTTACTAGCACAGATACGCAGTATTTT
>TRBV7-3|-|TRBJ1-4|-
CASSSQGGRLFF
TGTGCCAGCAGCTCCCAAGGGGGTCGGCTGTTTTTT
>TRBV20-1|-|TRBJ2-2|few
CSARGLGESGELFF
TGCAGTGCTAGAGGGCTAGGGGAGAGCGGGGAGCTGTTTTTT
>TRBV3-1|-|TRBJ1-1|many
CASSQVGMNTEAFF
TGTGCCAGCAGCCAAGTCGGCATGAACACTGAAGCTTTCTTT
>TRBV20-1|TRBD1|TRBJ1-4|many
CSAAGQANEKLFF
TGCAGTGCTGCGGGACAGGCAAATGAAAAACTGTTTTTT
>TRBV27|TRBD1|TRBJ1-6|-
CASSLLLWGQGINSPLHF
TGTGCCAGCAGTTTATTGTTATGGGGACAGGGAATTAATTCACCCCTCCACTTT
>TRBV18|-|TRBJ1-2|-
CASSPSMGMAGDYGYTF
TGTGCCAGCTCACCATCCATGGGTATGGCGGGAGACTATGGCTACACCTTC
>TRBV20-1|TRBD1|TRBJ2-7|-
CSAGTGVYEQYF
TGCAGTGCGGGGACAGGGGTCTACGAGCAGTACTTC
>TRBV5-1|TRBD1|TRBJ1-2|-
CASSPGQATYGYTF
TGCGCCAGCAGCCCCGGACAGGCCACCTATGGCTACACCTTC
>TRBV28|-|TRBJ2-7|few
CASGVSAYEQYF
TGTGCCAGCGGCGTTAGCGCCTACGAGCAGTACTTC
>TRBV20-1|TRBD2|TRBJ2-1|-
CSAIRLADNEQFF
TGCAGTGCTATACGACTAGCGGACAATGAGCAGTTCTTC
>TRBV29-1|-|TRBJ2-5|many
CSVSHGEETQYF
TGCAGCGTTTCCCACGGCGAAGAGACCCAGTACTTC
>TRBV18|-|TRBJ2-5|few
CASSPEVGETQYF
TGTGCCAGCTCACCGGAGGTGGGAGAGACCCAGTACTTC
>TRBV5-1|-|TRBJ1-4|-
CASSLGRAGEPEKLFF
TGCGCCAGCAGCTTGGGTAGGGCAGGGGAACCTGAAAAACTGTTTTTT
>TRBV5-1|TRBD1|TRBJ2-2|few
CASSIGDREHTGELFF
TGCGCCAGCAGCATTGGAGACAGGGAGCACACCGGGGAGCTGTTTTTT
>TRBV5-6|-|TRBJ1-1|many
CASTLRPGDTEAFF
TGTGCCAGCACCCTGCGCCCCGGCGACACTGAAGCTTTCTTT
>TRBV6-5|-|TRBJ2-7|many
CASHNKVPWEQYF
TGTGCCAGCCACAACAAGGTACCGTGGGAGCAGTACTTC
>TRBV6-5|TRBD2|TRBJ2-1|many
CASSPSSLAGGPVGEQFF
TGTGCCAGCAGTCCTTCCTCTCTAGCGGGAGGGCCTGTAGGGGAGCAGTTCTTC
>TRBV5-4|-|TRBJ2-1|few
CASGIGGSYNEQFF
TGTGCCAGCGGCATAGGGGGCTCCTACAATGAGCAGTTCTTC
>TRBV28|-|TRBJ1-2|-
CASSLYDGYTF
TGTGCCAGCAGTTTATACGATGGCTACACCTTC
>TRBV5-1|TRBD2|TRBJ2-5|-
CASSLVAGDQTQYF
TGCGCCAGCAGCTTGGTTGCGGGAGATCAGACCCAGTACTTC
>TRBV6-5|TRBD1|TRBJ1-2|many
CASSYNRGGNYGYTF
TGTGCCAGCAGTTACAACAGGGGTGGGAACTATGGCTACACCTTC
>TRBV2|-|TRBJ2-7|many
CASSAGGVQQYF
TGTGCCAGCAGTGCTGGAGGGGTGCAGCAGTACTTC
>TRBV7-6|TRBD1|TRBJ1-2|many
CASSPDRGDGYTF
TGTGCCAGCAGCCCGGACAGGGGAGATGGCTACACCTTC
>TRBV6-6|TRBD2|TRBJ2-1|few
CASSYFAGLAGARNEQFF
TGTGCCAGCAGTTACTTCGCGGGACTAGCGGGTGCCCGCAATGAGCAGTTCTTC
>TRBV3-1|TRBD2|TRBJ2-4|-
CASSQGVPGQAGIQYF
TGTGCCAGCAGCCAAGGGGTACCGGGTCAAGCGGGAATTCAGTACTTC
>TRBV20-1|-|TRBJ1-2|few
CSASVGGSYGYTF
TGCAGTGCTAGTGTTGGGGGCAGCTATGGCTACACCTTC
>TRBV12-3/TRBV12-4|TRBD1|TRBJ1-5|many
CASTPGGTGRPQHF
TGTGCCAGCACCCCGGGAGGGACAGGGCGGCCCCAGCATTTT
>TRBV19|-|TRBJ2-3|-
CASKRAAHSTDTQYF
TGTGCCAGTAAGAGGGCGGCGCATAGCACAGATACGCAGTATTTT
>TRBV6-2/TRBV6-3|-|TRBJ1-1|-
CASRDPLGGGTEAFF
TGTGCCAGCAGAGACCCGTTGGGGGGGGGCACTGAAGCTTTCTTT
>TRBV5-1|-|TRBJ2-7|many
CASMIGQGYYEQYF
TGCGCCAGCATGATCGGCCAGGGATACTACGAGCAGTACTTC
>TRBV5-1|TRBD1|TRBJ1-3|few
CASSLTGGPSGNTIYF
TGCGCCAGCAGTCTCACAGGGGGACCCTCTGGAAACACCATATATTTT
>TRBV10-3|-|TRBJ2-7|few
CAISEDSRGRYEQYF
TGTGCCATCAGTGAGGACTCCAGGGGGAGGTACGAGCAGTACTTC
>TRBV18|TRBD2|TRBJ2-1|many
CASSPGLAGIDEQFF
TGTGCCAGCTCCCCGGGACTAGCGGGAATTGATGAGCAGTTCTTC
>TRBV29-1|-|TRBJ2-2|-
CSVDYGNTGELFF
TGCAGCGTTGATTACGGGAACACCGGGGAGCTGTTTTTT
>TRBV4-1|-|TRBJ1-2|-
CASSQEPRGGGEGYTF
TGCGCCAGCAGCCAAGAGCCTAGGGGTGGGGGTGAGGGCTACACCTTC
>TRBV20-1|-|TRBJ2-5|few
CSASMRRGEETQYF
TGCAGTGCTAGTATGAGGAGAGGTGAAGAGACCCAGTACTTC
>TRBV5-1|-|TRBJ2-2|-
CASSLEVRGGGELFF
TGCGCCAGCAGCTTGGAAGTACGGGGTGGAGGGGAGCTGTTTTTT
>TRBV10-3|TRBD2|TRBJ2-7|many
CAISEGTSGSLDEQYF
TGTGCCATCAGTGAGGGGACTAGCGGGAGTCTGGACGAGCAGTACTTC
>TRBV6-1|-|TRBJ1-3|few
CASSDEGYSGNTIYF
TGTGCCAGCAGTGACGAGGGATACTCTGGAAACACCATATATTTT
>TRBV13|-|TRBJ1-2|few
CASARGANQGYTF
TGTGCCAGCGCTCGGGGGGCGAATCAAGGCTACACCTTC
>TRBV5-4|TRBD2|TRBJ2-2|-
CASSGPGLAGEPNTGELFF
TGTGCCAGCAGCGGACCGGGACTAGCGGGAGAGCCGAACACCGGGGAGCTGTTTTTT
>TRBV15|-|TRBJ1-2|few
CATSISPSYGYTF
TGTGCCACCAGCATAAGTCCCAGCTATGGCTACACCTTC
>TRBV9|-|TRBJ2-7|few
CASSVADSSYEQYF
TGTGCCAGCAGCGTCGCCGACAGCTCCTACGAGCAGTACTTC
>TRBV12-3/TRBV12-4|-|TRBJ1-4|-
CASSLSQEKLFF
TGTGCCAGCAGTCTTAGTCAGGAGAAACTGTTTTTT
>TRBV7-9|-|TRBJ1-2|few
CASSFTGEAGYTF
TGTGCCAGCAGCTTTACCGGGGAGGCCGGCTACACCTTC
>TRBV12-3/TRBV12-4|TRBD1|TRBJ1-2|few
CASSYRDRRNYGYTF
TGTGCCAGCAGCTACCGGGACAGGAGAAACTATGGCTACACCTTC
>TRBV11-2|-|TRBJ2-5|-
CASSLVAPPRETQYF
TGTGCCAGCAGCTTAGTAGCTCCTCCGCGGGAGACCCAGTACTTC
>TRBV28|TRBD1|TRBJ2-1|-
CASVQGAQYNEQFF
TGTGCCAGTGTACAGGGGGCCCAATACAATGAGCAGTTCTTC
>TRBV18|TRBD1|TRBJ2-2|few
CASSVDRGRTNTGELFF
TGTGCCAGCTCGGTGGACAGGGGGCGAACGAACACCGGGGAGCTGTTTTTT
>TRBV5-1|TRBD1|TRBJ2-5|few
CASSTGTGWEETQYF
TGCGCCAGCAGCACTGGGACAGGGTGGGAAGAGACCCAGTACTTC
>TRBV30|-|TRBJ2-1|-
CACGQGGNEQFF
TGTGCCTGTGGACAGGGAGGGAATGAGCAGTTCTTC
>TRBV20-1|-|TRBJ2-5|-
CSATRSGKGLETQYF
TGCAGTGCTACCCGATCGGGAAAGGGGTTAGAGACCCAGTACTTC